The rows below give T cell receptor beta chains drawn from one sample of a study of T cells in tumors and immune-related adverse events. The protocol was immunoSEQ multiplex PCR, while the TCRdb copy is restricted to in-frame clones and leaves out a portion. Among roughly 20,000 clones listed, around 90% were seen once. This specimen was lymph node tissue, taken from a patient treated with anti-PD-1 therapy. The receptors were gathered from a female donor with metastatic renal cell carcinoma. The CDR3 runs from the conserved cysteine through the conserved F or W. The D gene is left open where the match is weak. Part of the rows lack a size; the others show once, few, many or a class for expanded clones.

cdr3_length: 12
clone_size: few
v_call: TRBV27
j_call: TRBJ1-5
d_call: NA
cdr3_nt: TGTGCCAGCAGAAGTGGCAATCAGCCCCAGCATTTT
cdr3_aa: CASRSGNQPQHF

cdr3_length: 15
clone_size: NA
v_call: TRBV7-9
j_call: TRBJ2-1
d_call: TRBD2
cdr3_nt: TGTGCCAGCAGCCAGACCGGACTAGCGGGTAATGAGCAGTTCTTC
cdr3_aa: CASSQTGLAGNEQFF

cdr3_length: 16
clone_size: NA
v_call: TRBV4-2
j_call: TRBJ2-2
d_call: TRBD2
cdr3_nt: TGTGCCAGCAGCCAAGACGCGGGTAGGCTCGGGAGGGGGCTGTTTTTT
cdr3_aa: CASSQDAGRLGRGLFF

cdr3_length: 12
clone_size: NA
v_call: TRBV18
j_call: TRBJ1-1
d_call: NA
cdr3_nt: TGTGCCAGCGAAGACACCAACCTTGAAGCTTTCTTT
cdr3_aa: CASEDTNLEAFF

cdr3_length: 13
clone_size: NA
v_call: TRBV29-1
j_call: TRBJ1-1
d_call: NA
cdr3_nt: TGCAGCGGCACCGGGATAACGAACACTGAAGCTTTCTTT
cdr3_aa: CSGTGITNTEAFF

cdr3_length: 15
clone_size: few
v_call: TRBV5-1
j_call: TRBJ1-3
d_call: NA
cdr3_nt: TGCGCCAGCAGCTTGGAGGGCCTCTCTGGAAACACCATATATTTT
cdr3_aa: CASSLEGLSGNTIYF

cdr3_length: 13
clone_size: NA
v_call: TRBV4-3
j_call: TRBJ1-1
d_call: NA
cdr3_nt: TGCGCCAGCAGCCAAGAGACCAACACTGAAGCTTTCTTT
cdr3_aa: CASSQETNTEAFF

cdr3_length: 14
clone_size: NA
v_call: TRBV10-3
j_call: TRBJ1-5
d_call: NA
cdr3_nt: TGTGCCATCAGTGATAACGGAGGATACCAGCCCCAGCATTTT
cdr3_aa: CAISDNGGYQPQHF

cdr3_length: 16
clone_size: NA
v_call: TRBV10-3
j_call: TRBJ2-2
d_call: TRBD2
cdr3_nt: TGTGCCTCCGGACTAGCGGGGGGTCCAAACACCGGGGAGCTGTTTTTT
cdr3_aa: CASGLAGGPNTGELFF

cdr3_length: 12
clone_size: NA
v_call: TRBV2
j_call: TRBJ1-2
d_call: NA
cdr3_nt: TGTGCCAGCAGTCGGGGATACTATGGCTACACCTTC
cdr3_aa: CASSRGYYGYTF

cdr3_length: 14
clone_size: NA
v_call: TRBV18
j_call: TRBJ1-3
d_call: TRBD1
cdr3_nt: TGTGCCAGCTCAGCGACAGGGCCTGGGAACACCATATATTTT
cdr3_aa: CASSATGPGNTIYF

cdr3_length: 14
clone_size: NA
v_call: TRBV6-1
j_call: TRBJ1-5
d_call: NA
cdr3_nt: TGTGCCACATCTTACGGTTATAGCAATCAGCCCCAGCATTTT
cdr3_aa: CATSYGYSNQPQHF

cdr3_length: 14
clone_size: once
v_call: TRBV5-1
j_call: TRBJ1-1
d_call: NA
cdr3_nt: TGCGCCAGCAGCCGTCAGGGGATGAACACTGAAGCTTTCTTT
cdr3_aa: CASSRQGMNTEAFF

cdr3_length: 17
clone_size: NA
v_call: TRBV7-9
j_call: TRBJ2-1
d_call: NA
cdr3_nt: TGTGCCAGCAGCTTAGATTTTTTCAGCGGGTCCTACAATGAGCAGTTCTTC
cdr3_aa: CASSLDFFSGSYNEQFF

cdr3_length: 14
clone_size: NA
v_call: TRBV2
j_call: TRBJ1-4
d_call: NA
cdr3_nt: TGTGCCAGCCGCCTCAGGGCAACTAATGAAAAACTGTTTTTT
cdr3_aa: CASRLRATNEKLFF

cdr3_length: 13
clone_size: NA
v_call: TRBV29-1
j_call: TRBJ2-1
d_call: TRBD2
cdr3_nt: TGCAGCGGGACTAGCGGGGGGCGTAATGAGCAGTTCTTC
cdr3_aa: CSGTSGGRNEQFF

cdr3_length: 14
clone_size: once
v_call: TRBV5-4
j_call: TRBJ1-2
d_call: NA
cdr3_nt: TGTGCCAGCAGCGCCCTTTTGGACAACTATGGCTACACCTTC
cdr3_aa: CASSALLDNYGYTF

cdr3_length: 12
clone_size: NA
v_call: TRBV7-2
j_call: TRBJ2-3
d_call: NA
cdr3_nt: TGTGCCAGCAGCTTAGTACCAGATACGCAGTATTTT
cdr3_aa: CASSLVPDTQYF

cdr3_length: 12
clone_size: NA
v_call: TRBV19
j_call: TRBJ1-5
d_call: NA
cdr3_nt: TGTGCCAGTAGTGACCGAAATCAGCCCCAGCATTTT
cdr3_aa: CASSDRNQPQHF

cdr3_length: 13
clone_size: NA
v_call: TRBV6-5
j_call: TRBJ1-3
d_call: TRBD1
cdr3_nt: TGTGCCAGCAGTCGGGACAGCCAGAAGCCACGATATTTT
cdr3_aa: CASSRDSQKPRYF

cdr3_length: 13
clone_size: NA
v_call: TRBV10-1
j_call: TRBJ1-2
d_call: NA
cdr3_nt: TGCGCCAGCAGTGAGTCTCGATGGGGTGGCTACACCTTC
cdr3_aa: CASSESRWGGYTF

cdr3_length: 15
clone_size: NA
v_call: TRBV5-1
j_call: TRBJ2-7
d_call: NA
cdr3_nt: TGCGCCAGCAGCCTCCAACGGCAGGGTAGTAACGAGCAGTACTTC
cdr3_aa: CASSLQRQGSNEQYF

cdr3_length: 13
clone_size: NA
v_call: TRBV6-5
j_call: TRBJ2-5
d_call: NA
cdr3_nt: TGTGCCAGCAGACTAGACCGTCAAGAGACCCAGTACTTC
cdr3_aa: CASRLDRQETQYF

cdr3_length: 13
clone_size: NA
v_call: TRBV6-5
j_call: TRBJ2-1
d_call: NA
cdr3_nt: TGTGCCAGCAGTTATTCGGCCTACAATGAGCAGTTCTTC
cdr3_aa: CASSYSAYNEQFF

cdr3_length: 17
clone_size: NA
v_call: TRBV10-2
j_call: TRBJ2-5
d_call: TRBD2
cdr3_nt: TGCGCCAGCAGTGAGTCGTTTTCTAGCGGGACCGGAGAGACCCAGTACTTC
cdr3_aa: CASSESFSSGTGETQYF

cdr3_length: 13
clone_size: NA
v_call: TRBV28
j_call: TRBJ1-1
d_call: NA
cdr3_nt: TGTGCCAGCAGTTTGAGGTTGGGCACTGAAGCTTTCTTT
cdr3_aa: CASSLRLGTEAFF

cdr3_length: 16
clone_size: NA
v_call: TRBV6-1
j_call: TRBJ2-3
d_call: NA
cdr3_nt: TGTGCCAGCAGTGTGTTATTTGGAGGGAGCACAGATACGCAGTATTTT
cdr3_aa: CASSVLFGGSTDTQYF

cdr3_length: 11
clone_size: NA
v_call: TRBV18
j_call: TRBJ2-5
d_call: NA
cdr3_nt: TGTGCCAGCTCGAGTCAAGAGACCCAGTACTTC
cdr3_aa: CASSSQETQYF

cdr3_length: 15
clone_size: few
v_call: TRBV10-1
j_call: TRBJ2-5
d_call: TRBD2
cdr3_nt: TGCGCCAGCAGTGAGGGGACTAGCAGCCAAGAGACCCAGTACTTC
cdr3_aa: CASSEGTSSQETQYF

cdr3_length: 15
clone_size: NA
v_call: TRBV27
j_call: TRBJ1-5
d_call: TRBD1
cdr3_nt: TGTGCCAGCGGACCAGGGACAGATGCTAATCAGCCCCAGCATTTT
cdr3_aa: CASGPGTDANQPQHF

cdr3_length: 14
clone_size: once
v_call: TRBV4-3
j_call: TRBJ1-1
d_call: NA
cdr3_nt: TGCGCCAGCAGCCCTAGTTGGCAGAACACTGAAGCTTTCTTT
cdr3_aa: CASSPSWQNTEAFF

cdr3_length: 14
clone_size: NA
v_call: TRBV4-1
j_call: TRBJ2-1
d_call: TRBD2
cdr3_nt: TGCGCCAGCACCCAGGGAGGGCCAAACAATGAGCAGTTCTTC
cdr3_aa: CASTQGGPNNEQFF

cdr3_length: 13
clone_size: NA
v_call: TRBV7-9
j_call: TRBJ2-5
d_call: NA
cdr3_nt: TGTGCCAGCAGCTTTGGCGGGAAAGAGACCCAGTACTTC
cdr3_aa: CASSFGGKETQYF

cdr3_length: 14
clone_size: NA
v_call: TRBV5-6
j_call: TRBJ2-3
d_call: NA
cdr3_nt: TGTGCCAGCAGCCCACTGAGGGTCACAGATACGCAGTATTTT
cdr3_aa: CASSPLRVTDTQYF

cdr3_length: 11
clone_size: NA
v_call: TRBV20-1
j_call: TRBJ2-7
d_call: NA
cdr3_nt: TGCAGTGCTAGTGTCCGGGGGGAGCAGTACTTC
cdr3_aa: CSASVRGEQYF

cdr3_length: 15
clone_size: NA
v_call: TRBV6-1
j_call: TRBJ1-2
d_call: NA
cdr3_nt: TGTGCCAGCAGTGAAGCGCGGGGTGGGCCATATGGCTACACCTTC
cdr3_aa: CASSEARGGPYGYTF

cdr3_length: 16
clone_size: NA
v_call: TRBV10-3
j_call: TRBJ2-1
d_call: TRBD2
cdr3_nt: TGTGCCATCAGTGAGTCGATGGCTAGCGGGGTTCGCGAGCAGTTCTTC
cdr3_aa: CAISESMASGVREQFF

cdr3_length: 15
clone_size: NA
v_call: TRBV5-5
j_call: TRBJ1-5
d_call: NA
cdr3_nt: TGTGCCAGCAGCTTGTACTGGGCCATGGGGCAGCCCCAGCATTTT
cdr3_aa: CASSLYWAMGQPQHF

cdr3_length: 16
clone_size: NA
v_call: TRBV5-1
j_call: TRBJ2-5
d_call: TRBD2
cdr3_nt: TGCGCCAGCAGCTTGCTAGGACTAGCGGGAGAAGAGACCCAGTACTTC
cdr3_aa: CASSLLGLAGEETQYF

cdr3_length: 15
clone_size: NA
v_call: TRBV11-3
j_call: TRBJ2-1
d_call: NA
cdr3_nt: TGTGCCAGCAGCATTGGACTGGGCTTGAAGAATGAGCAGTTCTTC
cdr3_aa: CASSIGLGLKNEQFF

cdr3_length: 16
clone_size: NA
v_call: TRBV7-2
j_call: TRBJ2-4
d_call: TRBD1
cdr3_nt: TGTACCAGCAGCTTGGGGACAGGGGGACCCAAAAACATTCAGTACTTC
cdr3_aa: CTSSLGTGGPKNIQYF

cdr3_length: 14
clone_size: few
v_call: TRBV2
j_call: TRBJ1-1
d_call: TRBD1
cdr3_nt: TGTGCCAGCAGCTCGCAGGGGGCGGGCACTGAAGCTTTCTTT
cdr3_aa: CASSSQGAGTEAFF

cdr3_length: 15
clone_size: NA
v_call: TRBV27
j_call: TRBJ1-6
d_call: NA
cdr3_nt: TGTGCCAGCAGTTTAATGGCAGAAAATAATTCACCCCTCCACTTT
cdr3_aa: CASSLMAENNSPLHF

cdr3_length: 13
clone_size: NA
v_call: TRBV28
j_call: TRBJ1-4
d_call: NA
cdr3_nt: TGTGCCAGCCACGCGGGATTGAAGGAAAAACTGTTTTTT
cdr3_aa: CASHAGLKEKLFF

cdr3_length: 14
clone_size: NA
v_call: TRBV11-2
j_call: TRBJ2-1
d_call: NA
cdr3_nt: TGTGCCAGCAGCTTCTCGAGAGGGGACAATGAGCAGTTCTTC
cdr3_aa: CASSFSRGDNEQFF

cdr3_length: 15
clone_size: NA
v_call: TRBV6-1
j_call: TRBJ2-2
d_call: NA
cdr3_nt: TGTGCCAGCAGTGAAGTTGGGGTTCGCACCGGGGAGCTGTTTTTT
cdr3_aa: CASSEVGVRTGELFF